This passage covers 5 T cell receptor beta chains from one sample sequenced in a study of CD8 T cells in Susac syndrome. After extraction with the RNeasy kit, roughly 0.5 to 1 ug of the RNA was reverse transcribed using random hexamers. TCRdb independently ran MiXCR on the immunoSEQ multiplex PCR reads; one entry per CDR3 protein. The repertoire consists of 100,000 to 150,000 distinct CDR3 sequences, with around 96% occurring once and the leading ten covering 0.21%. What was sequenced was CD8+ T cells from PBMCs. The receptors come from a human donor with Susac syndrome.

V usage is TRBV3-1 and J usage is TRBJ1-4; weak D call: TRBD1 (6 bases). The CDR3 totals 16 residues. The V gene lost 6 bases and the J gene lost 3 bases, with 17 bases spanning the gap. Germline V gives CDR1 LGHDT, CDR2 YNNKEL (reference sequence). DNA for the CDR3: TGTGCCAGCAGTCTCGGGCAGGGGAGTTCTAATGAAAAACTGTTTTTT. It yields the protein CASSLGQGSSNEKLFF.

The gene calls are TRBV25-1 and TRBJ1-1; 7 bases are shared with TRBD1. With 6 bases clipped from V and 4 bases from J, the junction kept 5 bases outside the gene matches. Looked up from germline, CDR1 is MGHDK and CDR2 is SYGVNS. The CDR3 is 13 amino acids. CDR3 nucleotides: TGTGCCAGCAGGCCGACAGGGAGCACTGAAGCTTTCTTT. It specifies CASRPTGSTEAFF. Variable domain in full (rest from reference TRBV25-1 and TRBJ1-1): EADIYQTPRYLVIGTGKKITLECSQTMGHDKMYWYQQDPGMELHLIHYSYGVNSTEKGDLSSESTVSRIRTEHFPLTLESARPSHTSQYLCASRPTGSTEAFFGQGTRLTVV.

The CDR3 DNA follows: TGTGCCAGTAGCCTAGACCGACAGGGCTCAGATACGCAGTATTTT. This codes for CASSLDRQGSDTQYF. This rearrangement joins TRBV19 to TRBJ2-3, with TRBD1 matching over 7 bases. The CDR3 contains 15 residues. Trimming took 6 bases from V and 4 from J; bases not matched to a gene: 10. Germline V gene data show CDR1 as LNHDA and CDR2 as SQIVND (reference sequence).

The chain links TRBV9 to TRBJ2-2; TRBD2 is a possible D gene (5 bases). Trimming shortened V by 4 bases and J by 7 bases, and 8 bases separated the two germline ends. CDR1 is SGDLS, CDR2 YYNGEE, per germline. The CDR3 has 12 amino acids. The CDR3 spells CASSHEGGELFF. The DNA of the CDR3 is TGTGCCAGCAGCCACGAGGGCGGGGAGCTGTTTTTT.

CDR3 in DNA: TGTGCCATCAGTGACCCTAGCGGAGAAACCGGGGAGCTGTTTTTT. Translating gives CAISDPSGETGELFF. This chain uses TRBV10-3 with TRBJ2-2; 7 positions agree with TRBD2. CDR3 length: 15 amino acids. The V and J ends lost 3 bases and 5 bases, in that order; junction bases with no gene match: 6. Per the germline V gene, CDR1 is ENHRY and CDR2 is SYGVKD.